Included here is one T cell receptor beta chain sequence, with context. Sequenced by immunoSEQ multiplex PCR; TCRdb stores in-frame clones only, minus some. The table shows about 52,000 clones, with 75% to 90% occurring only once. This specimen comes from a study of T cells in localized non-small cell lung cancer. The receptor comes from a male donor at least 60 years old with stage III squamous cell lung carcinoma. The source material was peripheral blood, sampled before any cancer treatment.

The CDR3 DNA follows: TGCGCCAGCAGCTTGTGGGGAGCGACAGATACGCAGTATTTT. Protein product: CASSLWGATDTQYF. The rearrangement links TRBV5-1 to TRBJ2-3, with TRBD2 as a possible D gene (5 bases). This CDR3 is 14 amino acids long. Germline loops: CDR1 SGHRS, CDR2 YFSETQ. Trimming removed 1 base from V and 3 bases from J, with 9 bases in between.